This is a list of T cell receptor beta chains from one sample in a study of blood T cell repertoires in COVID-19. Sequencing used immunoSEQ multiplex PCR; TCRdb keeps in-frame clones, though not all of them. In the table there are about 250,000 clones, approximately 83% of which are singletons. The sequenced sample was PBMCs or T cells enriched from blood (not recorded which). These receptors all come from a woman in her thirties or forties who had been exposed to COVID-19. Both conserved end residues are trimmed from each CDR3. Clone sizes are given selectively: once, few, many, or a class where the clone is expanded.

V	J	size	CDR3
TRBV3-1/TRBV3-2	TRBJ1-1	.	ASSLNGGIGEAF
TRBV24-1	TRBJ2-7	.	ATSDPRGRRQYEQY
TRBV6-5	TRBJ2-7	.	ASTRTESSYEQY
TRBV11-2	TRBJ2-2	.	ASSLELAGRTGELF
TRBV30	TRBJ1-2	few	AWSGDSPGQGVYGYT
TRBV11-2	TRBJ2-7	.	ASSLGPSGGYEQY
TRBV11-2	TRBJ1-1	.	ASSLGHELNTEAF
TRBV3-1/TRBV3-2	TRBJ1-5	.	ASSQDFGQGNQPQH
TRBV7-9	TRBJ1-3	.	ASRGGSGNTIY
TRBV7-5	TRBJ2-1	.	ARSPNWTSGRKTAGDNEQF
TRBV6-5	TRBJ1-2	.	ASSYSSHVTNYGYT
TRBV29-1	TRBJ1-1	.	SAGDRGRSEAF
TRBV5-1	TRBJ1-2	once	ASSLDYTNYGYT
TRBV5-5	TRBJ1-6	few	ASSWSNSPLH
TRBV29-1	TRBJ2-3	.	SVESLRGQSTDTQY
TRBV6-6	TRBJ2-2	.	ASSPTGNTGELF
TRBV7-9	TRBJ1-1	.	ASSLAWQGRLNTEAF
TRBV6-5	TRBJ1-1	.	ASSSTGEAEAF
TRBV28	TRBJ1-1	.	ASSPRQTNTEAF
TRBV28	TRBJ2-1	.	ASGLGGGAYNEQF
TRBV27	TRBJ2-3	.	ASSLDIGLDTQY
TRBV28	TRBJ2-4	.	ASSLPSGGALAKNIQY
TRBV24-1	TRBJ1-5	few	ATSDPGQGWQPQH
TRBV7-8	TRBJ1-2	.	ASSSWTGGGYT
TRBV19	TRBJ1-5	.	ASSEVPGDNQPQH
TRBV6-5	TRBJ1-2	.	ASSKNRGEEDGYT
TRBV5-4	TRBJ2-2	.	ASSGPGLNTGELF
TRBV30	TRBJ1-4	.	AWSDPRRGANEKLF
TRBV7-9	TRBJ2-2	.	ASSHPDREAGELF
TRBV4-3	TRBJ1-2	.	ASSQGDGDYGYT
TRBV30	TRBJ1-6	once	AWRRGWDNSPLH
TRBV9	TRBJ1-2	.	AIKFRGTGGGYT